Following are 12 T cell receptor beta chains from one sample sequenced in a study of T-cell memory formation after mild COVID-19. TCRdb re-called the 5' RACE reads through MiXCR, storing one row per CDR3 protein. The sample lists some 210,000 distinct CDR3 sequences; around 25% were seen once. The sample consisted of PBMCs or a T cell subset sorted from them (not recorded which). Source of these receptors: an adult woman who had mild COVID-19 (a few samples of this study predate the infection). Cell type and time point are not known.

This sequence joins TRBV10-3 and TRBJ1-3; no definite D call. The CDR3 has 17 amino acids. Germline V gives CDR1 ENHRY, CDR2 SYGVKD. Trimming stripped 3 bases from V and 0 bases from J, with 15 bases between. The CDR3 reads CAISDGFWQSSGNTIYF. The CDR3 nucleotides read TGTGCCATCAGTGATGGGTTTTGGCAGAGCTCTGGAAACACCATATATTTT.

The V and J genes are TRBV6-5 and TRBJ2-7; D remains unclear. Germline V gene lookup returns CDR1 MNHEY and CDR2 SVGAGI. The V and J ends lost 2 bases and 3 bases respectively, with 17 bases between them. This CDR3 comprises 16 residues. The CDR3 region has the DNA TGTGCCAGCAGTTACACCGGCTACCCGATGATCTACGAGCAGTACTTC. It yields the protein CASSYTGYPMIYEQYF.

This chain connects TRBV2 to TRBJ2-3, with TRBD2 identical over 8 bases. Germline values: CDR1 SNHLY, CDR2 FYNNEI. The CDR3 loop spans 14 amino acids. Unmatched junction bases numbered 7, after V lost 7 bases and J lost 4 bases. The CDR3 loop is CASKDGRGADTQYF. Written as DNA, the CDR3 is TGTGCCAGCAAGGACGGGAGGGGCGCAGATACGCAGTATTTT.

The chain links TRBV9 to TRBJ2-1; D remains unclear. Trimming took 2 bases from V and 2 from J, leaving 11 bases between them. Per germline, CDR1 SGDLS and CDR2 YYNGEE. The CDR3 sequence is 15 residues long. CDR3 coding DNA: TGTGCCAGCAGCGTCAGTCAAGACACCTACAATGAGCAGTTCTTC. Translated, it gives CASSVSQDTYNEQFF.

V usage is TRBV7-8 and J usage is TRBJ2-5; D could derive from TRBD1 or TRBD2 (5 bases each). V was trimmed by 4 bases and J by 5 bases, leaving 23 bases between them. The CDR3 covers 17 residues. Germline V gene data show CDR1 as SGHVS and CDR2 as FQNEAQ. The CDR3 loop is CASSSLGVQPSGETQYF. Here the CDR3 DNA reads TGTGCCAGCAGCTCCCTAGGGGTACAGCCTTCGGGGGAGACCCAGTACTTC.

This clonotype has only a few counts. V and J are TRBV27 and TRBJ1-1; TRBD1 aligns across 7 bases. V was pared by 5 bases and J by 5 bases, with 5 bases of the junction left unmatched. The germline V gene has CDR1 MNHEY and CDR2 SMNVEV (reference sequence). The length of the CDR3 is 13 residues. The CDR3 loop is CASSITGVTEAFF. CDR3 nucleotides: TGTGCCAGCAGTATAACAGGGGTAACTGAAGCTTTCTTT.

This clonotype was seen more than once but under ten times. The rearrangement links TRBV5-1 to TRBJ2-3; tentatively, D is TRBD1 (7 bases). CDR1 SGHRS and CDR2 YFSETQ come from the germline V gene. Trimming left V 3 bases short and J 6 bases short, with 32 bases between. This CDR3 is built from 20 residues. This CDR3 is CASSSISRDRAWTTVDTQYF. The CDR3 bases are TGCGCCAGCAGCTCAATAAGCAGAGACAGGGCCTGGACTACAGTGGATACGCAGTATTTT.

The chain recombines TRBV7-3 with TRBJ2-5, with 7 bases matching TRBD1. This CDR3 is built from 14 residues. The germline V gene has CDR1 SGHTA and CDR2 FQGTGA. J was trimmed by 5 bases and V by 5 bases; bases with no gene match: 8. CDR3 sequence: CASSRTGVQETQYF. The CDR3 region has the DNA TGTGCCAGCAGCAGAACAGGGGTGCAGGAGACCCAGTACTTC.

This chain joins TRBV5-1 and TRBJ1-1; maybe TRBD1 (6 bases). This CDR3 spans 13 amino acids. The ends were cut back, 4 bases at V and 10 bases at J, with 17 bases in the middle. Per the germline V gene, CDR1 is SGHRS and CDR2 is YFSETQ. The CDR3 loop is CASSPRGGVRAFF. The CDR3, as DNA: TGCGCCAGCAGCCCGAGAGGGGGGGTTCGAGCTTTCTTT.

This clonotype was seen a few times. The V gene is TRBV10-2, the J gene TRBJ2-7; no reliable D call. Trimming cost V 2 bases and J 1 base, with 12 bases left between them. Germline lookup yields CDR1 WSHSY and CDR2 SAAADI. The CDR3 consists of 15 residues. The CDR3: CASSEVQLISYEQYF. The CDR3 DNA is TGCGCCAGCAGTGAGGTACAGCTGATTTCCTACGAGCAGTACTTC.

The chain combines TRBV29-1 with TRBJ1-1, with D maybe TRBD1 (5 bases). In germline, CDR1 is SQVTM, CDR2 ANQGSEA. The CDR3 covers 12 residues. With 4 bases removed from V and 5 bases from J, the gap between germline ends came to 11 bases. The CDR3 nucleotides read TGCAGCGTTGCAGGGATAGGGACTGAAGCTTTCTTT. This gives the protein CSVAGIGTEAFF.

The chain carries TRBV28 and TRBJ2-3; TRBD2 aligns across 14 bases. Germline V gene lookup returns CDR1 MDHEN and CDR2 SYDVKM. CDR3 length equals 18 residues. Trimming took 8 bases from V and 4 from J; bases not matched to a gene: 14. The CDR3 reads CASPPGRLAGGSPDTQYF. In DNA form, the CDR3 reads TGTGCCAGCCCACCAGGGAGACTAGCGGGAGGGAGCCCAGATACGCAGTATTTT. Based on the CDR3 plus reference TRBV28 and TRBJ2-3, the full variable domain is DVKVTQSSRYLVKRTGEKVFLECVQDMDHENMFWYRQDPGLGLRLIYFSYDVKMKEKGDIPEGYSVSREKKERFSLILESASTNQTSMYLCASPPGRLAGGSPDTQYFGPGTRLTVL.